Listed here are 4 T cell receptor beta chains from one sample, sequenced in a study of T cell repertoires in cytomegalovirus infection (dated by TCRdb to about 2019). For sequencing, an Illumina HiSeq 1500 was employed. TCRdb took the public reads, trimmed them with fastp at Q25, ran MiXCR for clone calling and kept in-frame beta chains. Merged by CDR3 protein, the rows form single entries marked with the most common genes and DNA. This sample lists hundreds of thousands of distinct CDR3 sequences; about a third were detected once. The biggest ten clones account for 13% of the sample. In the paper's terms, the treatment or condition label means: in vitro stimulation with specific CMV peptide epitopes to enrich CMV-specific T cells. No cognate antigen is known for these TCRs. The sample consisted of cultured CD8+ T cells from PBMCs, taken from culture after CMV antigen stimulation. The receptor source for this set is a human donor in good health (CMV status not recorded). Some clones in this sample may be carry-over from other donors' samples.

This clonotype has ten or more counts. For the CDR3, the DNA is TGTGCCAGCAGCTTAGTAGCGCTAGCGGGGGGGCGGACCGGGGAGCTGTTTTTT. Encoded protein: CASSLVALAGGRTGELFF. The chain has TRBV7-2 and TRBJ2-2, with 12 bases matching TRBD2. The CDR3 has 18 amino acids. Germline values: CDR1 SGHTA, CDR2 FQGNSA. J gave up 5 bases and V 1 base, and 8 bases lay outside the gene matches.

The chain uses TRBV9 and TRBJ2-1, with a possible D match to TRBD1 (6 bases). Germline CDR1 and CDR2: SGDLS and YYNGEE. The CDR3 has 17 residues. V dropped 3 bases and J dropped 0 bases, with 16 bases sitting between them. CDR3 residues: CASSAQTGQNSYNEQFF. The CDR3 DNA sequence: TGTGCCAGCAGCGCCCAAACAGGACAGAACTCCTACAATGAGCAGTTCTTC.

This chain's CDR3 is CASSSWTGANTDTQYF. The CDR3 DNA reads TGTGCCAGCAGTTCCTGGACAGGGGCTAACACAGATACGCAGTATTTT. J is TRBJ2-3 and V is TRBV6-5, with TRBD1 identical over 9 bases. Germline CDR1 MNHEY, CDR2 SVGAGI. J was trimmed by 2 bases and V by 4 bases; bases with no gene match: 7. The CDR3 spans 16 residues.

The rearrangement uses TRBV7-9 and TRBJ1-2; TRBD1 matches 7 bases. The CDR3 has 16 residues. The germline gives CDR1 SEHNR, CDR2 FQNEAQ (reference sequence). V was pared by 3 bases and J by 5 bases, with 12 bases of the junction left unmatched. The DNA of the CDR3 is TGTGCCAGCAGCTTCGTCACAGGGGATGCGGCGTATGGCTACACCTTC. Translation gives CASSFVTGDAAYGYTF. Full variable domain (remainder filled in from reference TRBV7-9 and TRBJ1-2): DTGVSQNPRHKITKRGQNVTFRCDPISEHNRLYWYRQTLGQGPEFLTYFQNEAQLEKSRLLSDRFSAERPKGSFSTLEIQRTEQGDSAMYLCASSFVTGDAAYGYTFGSGTRLTVV.